Given below is one T cell receptor (beta chain) in context. The target antigen is unknown. Generated by immunoSEQ multiplex PCR, the TCRdb table keeps only in-frame clones and is missing some. The data contain approximately 25,000 clones, roughly two thirds of them seen just once; the ten biggest clones take up approximately 3.3%. This CDR3 is 14 amino acids long. Germline CDR1 reads GTSNPN; CDR2 reads SVGIG (reference sequence). V shed 4 bases, J shed 5 bases, and the junction held 5 bases outside the gene matches. Every one of the patients relapsed after autologous stem cell transplantation (brentuximab vedotin exposure was variable). The sample belongs to a study of PD-1 blockade in classical Hodgkin lymphoma. Whole-study results and caveats: Newly diagnosed patients had baseline TCR diversity that was reportedly lower than that of healthy donors.

This TCR was sampled from a human donor with classical Hodgkin lymphoma. The gene calls are TRBV30 and TRBJ2-1, with 10 nucleotides matching TRBD2. This sample comprised peripheral blood mononuclear cells (PBMCs), obtained at baseline. The CDR3 nucleotides read TGTGCCTGGACTGAGCGGGGGGGCAACAATGAGCAGTTCTTC. Amino acid sequence: CAWTERGGNNEQFF.